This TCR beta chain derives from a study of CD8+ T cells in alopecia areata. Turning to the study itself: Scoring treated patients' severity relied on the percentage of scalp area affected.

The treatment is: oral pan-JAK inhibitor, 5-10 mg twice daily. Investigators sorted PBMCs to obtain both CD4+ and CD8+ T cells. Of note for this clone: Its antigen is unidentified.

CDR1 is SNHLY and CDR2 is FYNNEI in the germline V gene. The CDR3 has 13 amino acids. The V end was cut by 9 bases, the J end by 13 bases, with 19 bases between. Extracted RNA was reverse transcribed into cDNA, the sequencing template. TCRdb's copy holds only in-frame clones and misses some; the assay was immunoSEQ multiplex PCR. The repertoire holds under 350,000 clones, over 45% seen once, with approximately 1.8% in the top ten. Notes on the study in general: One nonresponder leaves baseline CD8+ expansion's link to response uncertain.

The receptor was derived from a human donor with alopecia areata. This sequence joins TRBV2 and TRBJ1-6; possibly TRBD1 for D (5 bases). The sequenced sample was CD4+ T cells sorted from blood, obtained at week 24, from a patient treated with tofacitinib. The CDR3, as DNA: TGTGCCAGTACCGGGACCGCGGTCCGTCCCCTCCACTTT. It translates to CASTGTAVRPLHF.